This entry lists 12 T cell receptor beta chains sequenced from one sample in a study of blood T cell repertoires in COVID-19. Assay: immunoSEQ multiplex PCR; the TCRdb copy retains only in-frame clones and omits some. The data hold roughly 100,000 clones, with 70% to 90% observed a single time. The sequencing sample was made of peripheral blood. These TCRs come from a man aged 50 to 60 with active COVID-19.

The chain has TRBV3-1 (or the pseudogene TRBV3-2) and TRBJ2-2; perhaps TRBD2 as D (6 bases). V lost 5 bases to trimming and J lost 6 bases, with 10 bases between them. There are 13 residues in the CDR3. The germline V gene encodes CDR1 LGHDT and CDR2 YNNKEL (reference sequence). CDR3 region: CASSSGVPGELFF. CDR3 coding DNA: TGTGCCAGCAGCTCGGGGGTTCCCGGGGAGCTGTTTTTT.

V is TRBV19 and J is TRBJ2-6, with D perhaps TRBD2 (5 bases). This CDR3 region has 16 residues. Germline values: CDR1 LNHDA, CDR2 SQIVND (reference sequence). V gave up 3 bases and J gave up 2 bases, with 11 bases separating them. The CDR3 is CASSIRVTTGANVLTF. The CDR3 DNA is TGTGCCAGTAGTATTCGGGTGACTACTGGGGCCAACGTCCTGACTTTC.

The chain employs TRBV11-2 and TRBJ2-4; 8 bases map to TRBD1. Trimming cost V 2 bases and J 3 bases; bases outside gene matches: 6. Per germline, CDR1 SGHAT and CDR2 FQNNGV. The CDR3 is 16 amino acids. In DNA, the CDR3 is TGTGCCAGCAGCTTAACAGGGGGAAAAGACAAAAACATTCAGTACTTC. This encodes CASSLTGGKDKNIQYF.

This clone was picked up one time. The chain has TRBV13 and TRBJ2-7, with 13 bases that match TRBD2. This CDR3 has 17 residues. Germline values: CDR1 PRHDT, CDR2 FYEKMQ (reference sequence). Trimming removed 3 bases from V and 0 bases from J; junction bases left unmatched: 5. CDR3 residues: CASSLMTSGGNSYEQYF. For the CDR3, the DNA is TGTGCCAGCAGCTTGATGACTAGCGGGGGGAACTCCTACGAGCAGTACTTC.

J is TRBJ2-2 and V is TRBV30, with 9 bases fitting TRBD2. The trim removed 3 bases at V and 1 base at J, leaving 3 bases unmatched. CDR1 is GTSNPN, CDR2 SVGIG, per germline (reference sequence). This CDR3 spans 15 amino acids. The DNA of the CDR3 is TGTGCCTGGAGAGGAGCGGGGGGGAACACCGGGGAGCTGTTTTTT. This codes for CAWRGAGGNTGELFF.

The CDR3 nucleotides read TGCGCCAGCAGTGAGGCGGGGGGGTTCTACAATGAGCAGTTCTTC. Translating gives CASSEAGGFYNEQFF. This chain joins TRBV10-1 and TRBJ2-1; 9 bases line up with TRBD2. CDR3 length: 15 residues. V was pared by 2 bases and J by 3 bases, with 2 bases of the junction left unmatched. CDR1 and CDR2 from the germline V gene are WNHNN and SYGVQD (reference sequence).

The V and J genes are TRBV24-1 and TRBJ1-5; D may be TRBD1 (5 bases). The germline CDR1 and CDR2 sequences are KGHDR and SFDVKD. Between the trimmed V and J ends, which lost 7 bases and 6 bases, there was a span of 15 bases. The CDR3 has 14 residues. CDR3 nucleotide sequence: TGTGCCACCAGCCCCGGGGGTGGGGGTCAGCCCCAGCATTTT. Its translation: CATSPGGGGQPQHF.

The V call is TRBV5-6, the J call TRBJ2-7; 7 nucleotides agree with TRBD2. The trim removed 3 bases at V and 4 bases at J, leaving 16 bases unmatched. The CDR3 spans 17 residues. The germline V gene has CDR1 SGHDT and CDR2 YYEEEE. CDR3 in amino acids: CASSSPSFLGGRYEQYF. The DNA of the CDR3 is TGTGCCAGCAGCTCCCCCAGTTTCTTGGGAGGGAGGTACGAGCAGTACTTC. Looking up the rest from reference TRBV5-6 and TRBJ2-7 gives the full variable domain: DAGVTQSPTHLIKTRGQQVTLRCSPKSGHDTVSWYQQALGQGPQFIFQYYEEEERQRGNFPDRFSGHQFPNYSSELNVNALLLGDSALYLCASSSPSFLGGRYEQYFGPGTRLTVT.

The table lists this clone with a count of one. The chain combines TRBV9 with TRBJ2-3; tentative D call: TRBD2 (6 bases). Germline V gene lookup returns CDR1 SGDLS and CDR2 YYNGEE. The CDR3 is made up of 17 amino acids. Deletions cut 0 bases from V and 3 bases from J, with 17 bases between. The CDR3 bases are TGTGCCAGCAGCGTAGGCCGGGACTCATTCTGGACAGATACGCAGTATTTT. It specifies CASSVGRDSFWTDTQYF.

The chain carries TRBV19 and TRBJ2-1; maybe TRBD2 (5 bases). The CDR3 covers 11 residues. From germline, CDR1 is LNHDA and CDR2 SQIVND (reference sequence). Trimming took 5 bases from V and 10 from J, leaving 9 bases between them. CDR3 protein: CASSVGGEQFF. The CDR3, as DNA: TGTGCCAGTAGTGTCGGCGGGGAGCAGTTCTTC.

V gene TRBV5-4 combines with J gene TRBJ2-1, with TRBD1 matching 8 bases. Germline CDR1 and CDR2: SGHNT and YYREEE (reference sequence). V gave up 4 bases and J gave up 5 bases; unmatched junction bases: 8. The CDR3 runs 15 residues. CDR3 loop: CASSRPGQVDNEQFF. CDR3 DNA: TGTGCCAGCAGCAGACCGGGACAGGTTGACAATGAGCAGTTCTTC. The full variable domain, with the rest looked up from reference TRBV5-4 and TRBJ2-1, is ETGVTQSPTHLIKTRGQQVTLRCSSQSGHNTVSWYQQALGQGPQFIFQYYREEENGRGNFPPRFSGLQFPNYSSELNVNALELDDSALYLCASSRPGQVDNEQFFGPGTRLTVL.

The chain employs TRBV7-2 and TRBJ2-2, with D possibly TRBD1 on 6 matching bases. Germline CDR1 reads SGHTA; CDR2 reads FQGNSA. The CDR3 totals 14 residues. The V gene lost 5 bases and the J gene lost 6 bases, with 13 bases spanning the gap. CDR3 residues: CASSIQGIAGELFF. The CDR3 nucleotides are TGTGCCAGCAGCATACAGGGAATTGCCGGGGAGCTGTTTTTT.